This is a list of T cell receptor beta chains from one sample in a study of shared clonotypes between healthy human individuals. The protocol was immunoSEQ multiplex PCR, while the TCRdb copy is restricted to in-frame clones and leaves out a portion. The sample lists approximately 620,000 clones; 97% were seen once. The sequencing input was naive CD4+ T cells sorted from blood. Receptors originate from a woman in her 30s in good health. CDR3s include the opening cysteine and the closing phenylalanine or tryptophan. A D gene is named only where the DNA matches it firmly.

CDR3 protein: CASSPGTGSYYGYTF
CDR3 DNA: TGTGCCAGCAGTCCCGGGACAGGAAGTTACTATGGCTACACCTTC
J gene: TRBJ1-2
V gene: TRBV6-6
D gene: TRBD1

CDR3 protein: CASRLNGDTNEKLFF
CDR3 DNA: TGCGCCAGCAGATTAAACGGAGATACTAATGAAAAACTGTTTTTT
J gene: TRBJ1-4
V gene: TRBV5-1
D gene: .

CDR3 protein: CASSRRLAGGFYEQFF
CDR3 DNA: TGTGCCAGCAGCCGCAGACTGGCGGGAGGGTTCTATGAGCAGTTCTTC
J gene: TRBJ2-1
V gene: TRBV7-2
D gene: TRBD2

CDR3 protein: CALTGTDNEKLFF
CDR3 DNA: TGTGCCCTAACAGGGACAGATAATGAAAAACTGTTTTTT
J gene: TRBJ1-4
V gene: TRBV30
D gene: TRBD1

CDR3 protein: CASSGWGGRDTQYF
CDR3 DNA: TGTGCCAGCAGCGGCTGGGGGGGTCGGGATACGCAGTATTTT
J gene: TRBJ2-3
V gene: TRBV5-8
D gene: TRBD2

CDR3 protein: CASSPQGDTEAFF
CDR3 DNA: TGTGCCAGCTCACCACAAGGGGACACTGAAGCTTTCTTT
J gene: TRBJ1-1
V gene: TRBV18
D gene: .

CDR3 protein: CASSERGQGYEQYF
CDR3 DNA: TGTGCCAGCAGTGAGCGGGGACAGGGCTACGAGCAGTACTTC
J gene: TRBJ2-7
V gene: TRBV6-1
D gene: TRBD1

CDR3 protein: CASSPGDYGYTF
CDR3 DNA: TGTGCCAGCAGCCCCGGGGACTATGGCTACACCTTC
J gene: TRBJ1-2
V gene: TRBV7-9
D gene: .

CDR3 protein: CASSPLIGLHSSTDTQYF
CDR3 DNA: TGTGCCAGCAGCCCCCTTATCGGCTTGCACTCTAGCACAGATACGCAGTATTTT
J gene: TRBJ2-3
V gene: TRBV14
D gene: .

CDR3 protein: CASSSLGPGLVTYEQYF
CDR3 DNA: TGCGCCAGCAGCTCGCTGGGCCCGGGACTCGTAACCTACGAGCAGTACTTC
J gene: TRBJ2-7
V gene: TRBV5-1
D gene: .

CDR3 protein: CASSSQRADTEAFF
CDR3 DNA: TGTGCCAGCAGCTCGCAGAGGGCCGACACTGAAGCTTTCTTT
J gene: TRBJ1-1
V gene: TRBV7-8
D gene: .

CDR3 protein: CASSLTVGRNTEAFF
CDR3 DNA: TGTGCCAGCAGCTTAACGGTCGGAAGAAACACTGAAGCTTTCTTT
J gene: TRBJ1-1
V gene: TRBV7-3
D gene: .

CDR3 protein: CASSFGVETQYF
CDR3 DNA: TGTGCCAGCAGTTTTGGTGTGGAGACCCAGTACTTC
J gene: TRBJ2-5
V gene: TRBV28
D gene: .

CDR3 protein: CASSPQDRDSHTGELFF
CDR3 DNA: TGTGCCAGCTCCCCGCAGGACAGGGATAGTCACACCGGGGAGCTGTTTTTT
J gene: TRBJ2-2
V gene: TRBV18
D gene: TRBD1

CDR3 protein: CASSLQRTGGTATNEKLFF
CDR3 DNA: TGTGCCAGCAGCTTGCAAAGGACAGGGGGGACTGCAACTAATGAAAAACTGTTTTTT
J gene: TRBJ1-4
V gene: TRBV5-8
D gene: TRBD1

CDR3 protein: CASKGLALSHYEQYF
CDR3 DNA: TGTGCCAGCAAAGGACTAGCCTTATCACATTACGAGCAGTACTTC
J gene: TRBJ2-7
V gene: TRBV2
D gene: TRBD2

CDR3 protein: CASSAGTTGYTF
CDR3 DNA: TGTGCCAGCAGCGCCGGGACAACCGGCTACACCTTC
J gene: TRBJ1-2
V gene: TRBV19
D gene: .

CDR3 protein: CASSTGWEVGNTIYF
CDR3 DNA: TGTGCCAGCAGCACAGGGTGGGAGGTTGGAAACACCATATATTTT
J gene: TRBJ1-3
V gene: TRBV27
D gene: .

CDR3 protein: CASSEISRVGVLETQYF
CDR3 DNA: TGTGCCAGCAGTGAAATTTCAAGGGTCGGGGTTTTGGAGACCCAGTACTTC
J gene: TRBJ2-5
V gene: TRBV2
D gene: .

CDR3 protein: CASSSGQGGTNEKLFF
CDR3 DNA: TGCGCCAGCAGCTCCGGACAGGGGGGAACTAATGAAAAACTGTTTTTT
J gene: TRBJ1-4
V gene: TRBV5-1
D gene: TRBD1

CDR3 protein: CASRQGSRINSPLHF
CDR3 DNA: TGTGCCAGCAGACAAGGGTCTCGGATAAATTCACCCCTCCACTTT
J gene: TRBJ1-6
V gene: TRBV28
D gene: .

CDR3 protein: CASSDGLAGYNEQFF
CDR3 DNA: TGTGCCAGTAGTGACGGACTAGCGGGGTACAATGAGCAGTTCTTC
J gene: TRBJ2-1
V gene: TRBV19
D gene: TRBD2

CDR3 protein: CATSRDLPGLAGPPYEQYF
CDR3 DNA: TGTGCCACCAGCAGAGATCTGCCGGGACTAGCGGGACCTCCCTACGAGCAGTACTTC
J gene: TRBJ2-7
V gene: TRBV15
D gene: TRBD2